The clone carrying this T cell receptor (beta chain) was picked up many times. These data originate in a study of T-cell reconstitution after alpha-beta-depleted transplantation in children. V shed 0 bases and J shed 9 bases, with 9 bases lying between them. Germline V gene sequence: CDR1 LGHDT, CDR2 YNNKEL (reference sequence). The CDR3 runs to 13 residues. Preparation of the TCRbeta library was carried out with unique molecular identifiers. One entry per CDR3 protein, called by TCRdb with MiXCR from the PCR reads. The sample holds roughly 220,000 distinct CDR3 sequences, 9.7% seen once. Specimen: PBMCs from the stem cell graft donor, collected from the stem cell graft. The sequence derives from a human donor who donated a stem cell graft to a child with SCID. V gene TRBV3-1 combines with J gene TRBJ2-1; the D is unclear. DNA for the CDR3: TGTGCCAGCAGCCAAGAAGAAGCCAGTGAGCAGTTCTTC. Translation: CASSQEEASEQFF.